This T cell receptor (beta chain) appears in the sequencing data of a study of T cells in Graves' hyperthyroidism and ophthalmopathy. General study points: Ophthalmopathy got predicted by the model a median roughly 6.4 months before its onset.

Researchers defined stable Graves' hyperthyroidism as no ophthalmopathy progression within 18 months. Diagnosis rested on symptoms, serum thyroxine and TRAb, thyroid ultrasound, and orbital computed tomography. From RNA transcripts, TCR beta CDR3 regions were amplified. When the TCR CDR3 underwent first-round RT-PCR, the HTBI primer set was used. Each CDR3 protein is one row after TCRdb ran MiXCR on the multiplex PCR reads. The sample has 95,000 to 110,000 distinct CDR3 sequences, roughly 15% seen once. As regards this clonotype: Its cognate antigen is unknown.

The source of this sequence is a woman in her 50s with Graves' hyperthyroidism. Sequenced material: blood.

The DNA for the CDR3 is TGCGCCAGCAGCCCCAACGCGGTGGGGGCCACAGATACGCAGTATTTT. Translation: CASSPNAVGATDTQYF. This chain joins TRBV5-1 and TRBJ2-3; possible D gene TRBD1, 6 bases. Germline loops: CDR1 SGHRS, CDR2 YFSETQ. The CDR3 sequence is 16 residues long. V lost 4 bases to trimming and J lost 2 bases, with 17 bases between them.